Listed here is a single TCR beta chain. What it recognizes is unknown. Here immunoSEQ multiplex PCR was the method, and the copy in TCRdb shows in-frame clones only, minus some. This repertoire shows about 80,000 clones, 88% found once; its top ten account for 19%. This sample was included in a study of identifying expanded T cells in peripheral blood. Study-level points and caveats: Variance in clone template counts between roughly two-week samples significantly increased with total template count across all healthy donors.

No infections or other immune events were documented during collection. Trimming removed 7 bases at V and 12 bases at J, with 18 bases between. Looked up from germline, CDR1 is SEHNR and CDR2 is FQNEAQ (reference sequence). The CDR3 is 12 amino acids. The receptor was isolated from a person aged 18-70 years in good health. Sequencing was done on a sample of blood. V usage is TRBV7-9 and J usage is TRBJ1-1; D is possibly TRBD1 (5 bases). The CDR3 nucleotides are TGTGCCAGCACCCTCTCCGGGACCCCGCCTTTCTTT. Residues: CASTLSGTPPFF.